This T cell receptor beta chain was captured by sequencing in a study of blood T cell repertoires in COVID-19. Individuals drawn from 24 US areas were about 18 to 90 years old. Clinical history reported by participants formed the basis on which cohorts were assigned. From germline, CDR1 is SGHDT and CDR2 YYEEEE. This CDR3 spans 13 amino acids. Trimming at V came to 2 bases and at J to 7 bases, leaving 4 bases not matched to a gene. Per the study methods: Reference gene primers were amplified, and this amplification served to estimate nucleated cell counts. Measured with immunoSEQ multiplex PCR; TCRdb has only the in-frame clones, and not every one. The V and J calls and clone size come from that table; D and trimming were worked out from the DNA. The table records 200,000 to 300,000 clones, almost 85% of them present only once.

The TCR sequence derives from a woman aged 45-65 years with acute COVID-19. The chain carries TRBV5-6 and TRBJ1-2, with TRBD1 matching 8 bases. Sequenced: PBMCs or T cells enriched from blood (not recorded which). CDR3 bases: TGTGCCAGCAGCTTAACAGGGGGTCTTGGCTACACCTTC. It codes for CASSLTGGLGYTF.